The 17 T cell receptor beta chains in this list originate from one sample, sequenced in a study of T-cell reconstitution after alpha-beta-depleted transplantation in children. Preparation of the TCRbeta library involved a method that used unique molecular identifiers. TCRdb re-analysed the PCR reads in MiXCR, keeping a single row per CDR3 protein. The table shows about 420,000 distinct CDR3 sequences, with about a tenth occurring only once. This sample comprised PBMCs from the stem cell graft donor, obtained from the stem cell graft. These receptors came from a human donor who donated a stem cell graft to a child with acute myeloid leukemia.

V is TRBV12-3 or TRBV12-4 and J is TRBJ2-7; TRBD1 matches 8 bases. V lost 6 bases, J lost 2 bases, and 6 bases stayed unmatched. The length of the CDR3 is 14 residues. CDR3: CASSSGTGPYEQYF. CDR3 coding DNA: TGTGCCAGCAGCTCCGGGACAGGTCCCTACGAGCAGTACTTC.

This chain joins TRBV11-1 and TRBJ1-6; 10 nucleotides agree with TRBD1. Germline V CDR1 and CDR2: SGHAT, FQDESV (reference sequence). Germline trimming cut 4 bases from V and 5 bases from J; bases unmatched to any gene: 20. The CDR3 contains 21 residues. CDR3 residues: CASSSTLSDRGRRSNNSPLHF. The CDR3 DNA reads TGTGCCAGCAGCTCCACCCTTAGCGACAGGGGGCGCCGATCTAATAATTCACCCCTCCACTTT.

This clonotype has a handful of counts. The CDR3 region has the DNA TGTGCCAGGGAGCAAGAGACCCAGTACTTC. Protein sequence: CAREQETQYF. The chain links TRBV21-1 to TRBJ2-5. TRBV21-1 has pseudogene status. The CDR3 is 10 amino acids.

The V and J genes are TRBV20-1 and TRBJ2-5; no firm D call. V lost 3 bases and J lost 2, with 7 bases in between. The V gene's germline CDR1 is DFQATT and CDR2 SNEGSKA (reference sequence). The CDR3 consists of 12 residues. The CDR3 region is CSASWLQETQYF. CDR3 coding DNA: TGCAGTGCTAGTTGGCTGCAAGAGACCCAGTACTTC.

This clonotype showed up many times. The genes are TRBV3-1 and TRBJ2-2, with a weak D call TRBD1 (5 bases). CDR1 and CDR2 (germline): LGHDT, YNNKEL (reference sequence). This CDR3 comprises 14 residues. Trimming removed 3 bases from V and 6 bases from J, with 11 bases in between. The CDR3 spells CASSQAAGSGELFF. CDR3 DNA: TGTGCCAGCAGCCAGGCAGCAGGGTCCGGGGAGCTGTTTTTT.

This clonotype was picked up one time. This sequence joins TRBV29-1 and TRBJ1-2; unclear D gene. V lost 7 bases, J lost 6 bases, and 24 bases lay in between. This CDR3 has 15 residues. In germline, CDR1 is SQVTM, CDR2 ANQGSEA. CDR3 loop: CSARADQFYFDGYTF. In nucleotides, the CDR3 is TGCAGCGCCCGGGCAGACCAGTTTTACTTTGATGGCTACACCTTC.

Many counts were recorded for this clonotype. The rearrangement uses TRBV20-1 and TRBJ2-1; 9 nucleotides line up with TRBD2. Germline lookup yields CDR1 DFQATT and CDR2 SNEGSKA (reference sequence). V lost 0 bases, J lost 3 bases, and 6 bases stayed unmatched. This CDR3 has 16 amino acids. The CDR3 DNA follows: TGCAGTGCTAGAGATCGGCTAGCGGGGAACTACAATGAGCAGTTCTTC. Amino acids: CSARDRLAGNYNEQFF.

The sample holds many counts of this clonotype. V and J are TRBV20-1 and TRBJ2-2; D is possibly TRBD1 (6 bases). The germline V gene has CDR1 DFQATT and CDR2 SNEGSKA (reference sequence). There are 16 residues in the CDR3. Trimming took off 0 bases at V and 3 bases at J, with 14 bases between the two ends. CDR3 coding DNA: TGCAGTGCTAGAGATCTGTTAGAGGGGGACACCGGGGAGCTGTTTTTT. Protein sequence: CSARDLLEGDTGELFF.

This sequence joins TRBV20-1 and TRBJ2-7, with 9 bases matching TRBD1. With V trimmed by 6 bases and J by 3 bases, 6 bases remained unmatched. The CDR3 spans 13 residues. Germline-derived CDR1 and CDR2 are DFQATT and SNEGSKA (reference sequence). CDR3 protein: CSAEGQGIYEQYF. The CDR3 DNA follows: TGCAGTGCGGAAGGACAGGGGATCTACGAGCAGTACTTC.

There are a few counts of this clonotype. The CDR3 protein is CASSAGQGGTYNEQFF. For the CDR3, the DNA is TGTGCCAGCAGCGCAGGACAGGGAGGGACCTACAATGAGCAGTTCTTC. This chain connects TRBV11-2 to TRBJ2-1; D is possibly TRBD1 (8 bases). CDR1 is SGHAT and CDR2 is FQNNGV in the germline V gene. V lost 5 bases and J lost 2, with 16 bases in between. The CDR3 has 16 amino acids.

The chain links TRBV5-1 to TRBJ1-1; 7 bases are a match to TRBD1. Germline assignment: CDR1 SGHRS and CDR2 YFSETQ. Trimming removed 3 bases from V and 7 bases from J; junction bases left unmatched: 9. The CDR3 has 14 amino acids. The CDR3 sequence: CASSSRDRPYEAFF. CDR3 DNA sequence: TGCGCCAGCAGCTCCCGGGACAGACCTTATGAAGCTTTCTTT.

This clonotype was observed a handful of times. The rearrangement joins TRBV5-1 to TRBJ2-1; tentatively, D is TRBD2 (5 bases). Germline V lookup: CDR1 SGHRS, CDR2 YFSETQ. Trimming took 1 base from V and 8 from J, leaving 10 bases between them. The CDR3 runs 13 residues. The CDR3 DNA reads as TGCGCCAGCAGCTTGTTGTGGGAGTATGAGCAGTTCTTC. It yields the protein CASSLLWEYEQFF.

This clonotype turned up a few times. The CDR3 loop reads CASSLYMVGSSYNSPLHF. The CDR3 DNA reads TGTGCCAGCAGTTTATATATGGTCGGGAGCTCCTATAATTCACCCCTCCACTTT. The V and J genes are TRBV27 and TRBJ1-6, with unresolved D. V was pared by 1 base and J by 0 bases, with 13 bases between. Germline CDR1 MNHEY, CDR2 SMNVEV (reference sequence). CDR3 length: 18 residues.

This clonotype appeared a few times. V is TRBV28 and J is TRBJ2-7; D call uncertain. This CDR3 spans 16 amino acids. Trimming stripped 8 bases from V and 1 base from J, with 21 bases between. From germline, CDR1 is MDHEN and CDR2 SYDVKM. CDR3 sequence (DNA): TGTGCCAGCTCCCCGCCCCCGGTCCGTGCTTCCTACGAGCAGTACTTC. Amino acids: CASSPPPVRASYEQYF.

This clonotype was detected only a few times. V and J are TRBV5-1 and TRBJ2-1; perhaps TRBD2 as D (7 bases). V was pared by 2 bases and J by 0 bases, with 9 bases between. The CDR3 is 15 amino acids. Germline V lookup: CDR1 SGHRS, CDR2 YFSETQ. The CDR3: CASSLGGDSYNEQFF. CDR3 nucleotide sequence: TGCGCCAGCAGCTTAGGGGGGGACTCCTACAATGAGCAGTTCTTC.

This clonotype was picked up a small number of times. The V call is TRBV27, the J call TRBJ2-1, with 7 bases identical to TRBD1. Germline CDR1 is MNHEY and CDR2 is SMNVEV (reference sequence). Trimming at V came to 5 bases and at J to 12 bases, leaving 7 bases not matched to a gene. The CDR3 contains 12 residues. CDR3: CASSPTRGRQFF. CDR3 bases: TGTGCCAGCAGTCCTACCAGGGGGAGGCAGTTCTTC.

This clonotype was seen a few times. CDR3 in DNA: TGCAGTGCTAGAGCCCCCCCGGGACTAGCGGGAGGCGGGGGATACGAGCAGTACTTC. Its translation is CSARAPPGLAGGGGYEQYF. The chain joins TRBV20-1 to TRBJ2-7, with 15 bases lining up with TRBD2. V shed 1 base and J 4 bases; nucleotides not matched to a gene: 14. The CDR3 runs to 19 residues. From germline, CDR1 is DFQATT and CDR2 SNEGSKA (reference sequence).